This T cell receptor (beta chain) was documented in a study of OX40 agonist ivuxolimab in advanced cancers. Overall study context: Melanoma, hepatocellular carcinoma, head and neck or renal cell cancer occurred in dose-escalation patients. Patients achieving partial responses numbered three: one hepatocellular carcinoma case and two cutaneous melanoma cases.

From germline, CDR1 is SGHRS and CDR2 YFSETQ. The V gene end was trimmed by 4 bases and the J gene end by 4 bases; junction bases not matched to a gene: 4. The CDR3 is made up of 14 amino acids. About this clone: The antigen is undetermined.

Study findings and constraints: Near-lowest levels of clonal expansion characterized partial responders at 0.1-3.0 mg/kg.

Drawing of blood for sampling happened at baseline, at cycle 4 day 1, and at cycle 7 day 1. TCRdb's copy holds only in-frame clones and misses some; the assay was immunoSEQ multiplex PCR. The sample holds tens of thousands of clones, 70% to 90% seen once. The sample in question was CD4+ or CD8+ T cells sorted from blood, obtained in a trial of the OX40 agonist ivuxolimab. This chain connects TRBV5-1 to TRBJ2-5; TRBD2 matches 10 bases. This TCR came from an adult with an advanced solid tumor such as melanoma, head and neck, liver or kidney cancer. CDR3 sequence: CASSPGTSAETQYF. The CDR3 bases are TGCGCCAGCAGCCCCGGGACTAGCGCAGAGACCCAGTACTTC. The full variable domain, rest sourced from reference TRBV5-1 and TRBJ2-5, is KAGVTQTPRYLIKTRGQQVTLSCSPISGHRSVSWYQQTPGQGLQFLFEYFSETQRNKGNFPGRFSGRQFSNSRSEMNVSTLELGDSALYLCASSPGTSAETQYFGPGTRLLVL.